The source of this TCR beta chain is a study of blood T cell repertoires in COVID-19. CDR1 is MNHEY, CDR2 SVGAGI, per germline. The CDR3 has 14 residues. Trimming stripped 9 bases from V and 0 bases from J, with 14 bases between. Some clones are missing from TCRdb's copy, which holds only in-frame ones; the method was immunoSEQ multiplex PCR. The data hold approximately 350,000 clones, with around 90% observed a single time. Sequencing used peripheral blood. This sequence originates from a woman aged 18-29 years who had recovered from COVID-19. J is TRBJ1-2 and V is TRBV6-5; tentatively, D is TRBD1 (6 bases). CDR3 in DNA: TGTGCCAGTACCTGGACAGCTTCTAACTATGGCTACACCTTC. Translated: CASTWTASNYGYTF.